One sample yielded the 19 T cell receptor beta chains listed below, sequenced in a study of blood T cells in healthy people across ages. A sample-barcoded 5' primer and a J-beta primer mix were used in a second PCR of roughly 6 to 11 cycles. Via MiXCR, TCRdb re-called the 5' RACE reads, giving one row per CDR3 protein. The data show over 700,000 distinct CDR3 sequences, around 25% seen once. These same data were also listed under a study on T cells of mothers and their children.

Sequenced: blood. The source of these receptors is a boy aged 5 to 17 in good health.

The V gene is TRBV5-5, the J gene TRBJ1-3; 9 bases line up with TRBD1. Trimming removed 4 bases from V and 8 bases from J; junction bases left unmatched: 10. The CDR3 runs to 15 residues. Germline V gene data show CDR1 as SGHKS and CDR2 as YYEKEE (reference sequence). The CDR3 nucleotides are TGTGCCAGCAGCCCGGACAGGGGAGGATTGGACACCATATATTTT. It translates to CASSPDRGGLDTIYF.

The sample holds a few counts of this clonotype. The CDR3 region has the DNA TGCAGCGCCCGACCGAACACCGGGGAGCTGTTTTTT. Amino acid sequence: CSARPNTGELFF. This rearrangement joins TRBV29-1 to TRBJ2-2, with no clear D. The germline gives CDR1 SQVTM, CDR2 ANQGSEA. The length of the CDR3 is 12 residues. V lost 7 bases to trimming and J lost 0 bases, with 6 bases between them.

The V gene is TRBV27, the J gene TRBJ2-1; D unresolved. The CDR3 is 16 amino acids. V was clipped by 0 bases and J by 7 bases, with 16 bases between them. CDR1 MNHEY and CDR2 SMNVEV come from the germline V gene (reference sequence). CDR3 in amino acids: CASSLSLTLWENEQFF. As DNA, the CDR3 is TGTGCCAGCAGTTTATCGCTCACTCTCTGGGAAAATGAGCAGTTCTTC.

This chain connects TRBV6-1 to TRBJ1-5; D is ambiguous. This CDR3 comprises 13 residues. Germline CDR1 is MNHNS and CDR2 is SASEGT. The V end lost 7 bases, the J end lost 9 bases, and 16 bases lay between the germline ends. Here the CDR3 reads CASMSHTASPQHF. The CDR3 bases are TGTGCCAGCATGTCACACACCGCCTCGCCCCAGCATTTT.

A note on this clonotype: Here the CDR3 omits its conserved ending phenylalanine or tryptophan, so a read error is the likely source. The DNA is omitted, as the CDR3 cannot be located on it reliably, and the CDR3 follows TCRdb's listing. Here the CDR3 reads CASSGVGV. V usage is TRBV7-9 and J usage is TRBJ2-4. The CDR3 is 8 residues long, ends included. Germline CDR1 SEHNR, CDR2 FQNEAQ (reference sequence).

This clonotype was detected only a few times. The chain carries TRBV13 and TRBJ2-1; a weak D match, TRBD2 (6 bases). V gave up 0 bases and J gave up 7 bases, with 13 bases separating them. Germline V lookup: CDR1 PRHDT, CDR2 FYEKMQ (reference sequence). The length of the CDR3 is 15 residues. CDR3 protein: CASSLGFLARNEQFF. The CDR3, as DNA: TGTGCCAGCAGCTTAGGCTTCCTAGCGCGGAATGAGCAGTTCTTC.

The sample holds a few counts of this clonotype. One end of the junction is discordant with germline, which a read error may explain. The rearrangement links TRBV7-6 to TRBJ2-2, with no clear D. The CDR3 extends over 13 amino acids. The germline V gene encodes CDR1 SGHVS and CDR2 FNYEAQ. CDR3 in amino acids: CTSSLDESGELFF. The CDR3 DNA follows: TGTACCAGCAGCTTAGACGAGAGCGGGGAGCTGTTTTTT. The full variable domain, with the rest looked up from reference TRBV7-6 and TRBJ2-2, is GAGVSQSPRYKVTKRGQDVALRCDPISGHVSLYWYRQALGQGPEFLTYFNYEAQQDKSGLPNDRFSAERPEGSISTLTIQRTEQRDSAMYRCTSSLDESGELFFGEGSRLTVL.

The sample holds a few counts of this clonotype. The CDR3 reads CATSRDVNYGYTF. The CDR3 DNA reads as TGTGCCACCAGCAGGGACGTAAACTATGGCTACACCTTC. The chain uses TRBV15 and TRBJ1-2; D unclear. There are 13 residues in the CDR3. Per germline, CDR1 LNHNV and CDR2 YYDKDF (reference sequence). V dropped 3 bases and J dropped 2 bases, with 7 bases sitting between them.

This clonotype was counted a few times. This chain connects TRBV6-5 to TRBJ1-2; D perhaps matches TRBD1 (6 bases). Trimming cost V 6 bases and J 3 bases, with 14 bases left between them. There are 14 residues in the CDR3. Germline values: CDR1 MNHEY, CDR2 SVGAGI. The CDR3 here is CASSYAGADYGYTF. The CDR3 region has the DNA TGTGCCAGCAGCTACGCAGGGGCTGACTATGGCTACACCTTC.

The rearrangement uses TRBV12-3 or TRBV12-4 and TRBJ2-5, with TRBD2 matching 7 bases. The CDR3 length is 14 residues. With 6 bases clipped from V and 2 bases from J, the junction kept 6 bases outside the gene matches. As DNA, the CDR3 is TGTGCCAGCAGCCGCGAGCGGGGACAAGAGACCCAGTACTTC. Amino acid sequence: CASSRERGQETQYF.

V and J are TRBV5-1 and TRBJ2-7, with no clear D. V lost 0 bases and J 3 bases, leaving 13 bases between the germline ends. This CDR3 contains 15 residues. CDR1 and CDR2 (germline): SGHRS, YFSETQ. In DNA, the CDR3 is TGCGCCAGCAGCTTGGGAACATCCCTGATCTACGAGCAGTACTTC. It codes for CASSLGTSLIYEQYF.

This clonotype was picked up a small number of times. The chain combines TRBV15 with TRBJ1-1; no reliable D call. The CDR3 contains 16 residues. The germline gives CDR1 LNHNV, CDR2 YYDKDF (reference sequence). V shed 6 bases and J shed 1 base, with 18 bases lying between them. DNA for the CDR3: TGTGCCACCAGTCCTGGGCCCATACTCAAGAACACTGAAGCTTTCTTT. Protein: CATSPGPILKNTEAFF.

V usage is TRBV4-1 and J usage is TRBJ1-2; D call uncertain. Germline loops: CDR1 MGHRA, CDR2 YSYEKL. The CDR3 has 14 amino acids. The germline V and J ends were trimmed by 2 bases and 2 bases, with 9 bases remaining between them. DNA of the CDR3: TGCGCCAGCAGCCAAACGGAGGGAAACTATGGCTACACCTTC. This encodes CASSQTEGNYGYTF.

This clonotype was seen many times. The rearrangement joins TRBV29-1 to TRBJ2-2; D could derive from TRBD1 or TRBD2 (5 bases each). Trimming took 3 bases from V and 5 from J, leaving 7 bases between them. The CDR3 contains 12 residues. Germline assignment: CDR1 SQVTM and CDR2 ANQGSEA. The CDR3 DNA reads TGCAGCGTTGAGAGGGGAACCGGGGAGCTGTTTTTT. As protein: CSVERGTGELFF.

This clonotype appeared a few times. This chain uses TRBV28 with TRBJ2-5; D gene uncertain. V was cut by 5 bases and J by 2 bases, with 15 bases left in between. Germline CDR1 is MDHEN and CDR2 is SYDVKM. The length of the CDR3 is 15 residues. CDR3 coding DNA: TGTGCCAGCAGTCCACTGATGGGCGCACAAGAGACCCAGTACTTC. It encodes CASSPLMGAQETQYF.

This clonotype has just a few counts. This chain uses TRBV29-1 with TRBJ2-5, with D tentatively TRBD1 or TRBD2 (6 bases each). With 3 bases removed from V and 4 bases from J, the gap between germline ends came to 21 bases. The CDR3 is 16 amino acids. Germline V gene data show CDR1 as SQVTM and CDR2 as ANQGSEA. The CDR3 DNA reads as TGCAGCGTTGAGGGAGAACAGGGACGGGGAGGAGAGACCCAGTACTTC. Amino acids: CSVEGEQGRGGETQYF.

The DNA for the CDR3 is TGTGCCAGCAGCCCTGGGGTAGCGGATGGCTACACCTTC. Amino acid sequence: CASSPGVADGYTF. The rearrangement links TRBV7-9 to TRBJ1-2; no clear D. The V and J ends lost 5 bases and 6 bases respectively, with 13 bases between them. CDR1 is SEHNR, CDR2 FQNEAQ, per germline (reference sequence). The CDR3 covers 13 residues.

Only one count was recorded for this clonotype. J is TRBJ2-3 and V is TRBV12-3 or TRBV12-4; 12 bases are shared with TRBD2. There are 17 residues in the CDR3. Trimming at V came to 4 bases and at J to 2 bases, leaving 7 bases not matched to a gene. CDR3 bases: TGTGCCAGCAGTTCGGCTAGCGGGGGGGTCATCACAGATACGCAGTATTTT. Its protein product is CASSSASGGVITDTQYF.

The chain has TRBV11-2 and TRBJ2-3; D may be TRBD1 or TRBD2 (5 bases each). Per germline, CDR1 SGHAT and CDR2 FQNNGV. The V end was cut by 5 bases, the J end by 1 base, with 19 bases between. The CDR3 spans 17 residues. This CDR3 reads CASSAKGPGSGTDTQYF. DNA for the CDR3: TGTGCCAGCAGCGCCAAAGGCCCAGGGAGCGGCACAGATACGCAGTATTTT.